These 22 T cell receptor beta chains originate from one sample sequenced in a study of early T cells in non-severe SARS-CoV-2 infection. TCRdb used MiXCR to reprocess the 5' RACE reads, holding one entry per CDR3 protein. This table has about 20,000 distinct CDR3 sequences, approximately 4.3% appearing once. Sequencing was performed on whole blood. These receptors were obtained from an adult who was a healthcare worker with PCR-confirmed SARS-CoV-2 infection or an uninfected control (not recorded which).

In its sample, this clonotype was seen a few times. CDR3 bases: TGCGCCAGCAGCCAAGCCTGGGCACACGGGGAAAGCACAGATACGCAGTATTTT. It encodes CASSQAWAHGESTDTQYF. The V and J genes are TRBV4-3 and TRBJ2-3; tentatively, D is TRBD2 (5 bases). CDR3 length: 18 amino acids. V was clipped by 1 base and J by 0 bases, with 17 bases between them. CDR1 LGHNA and CDR2 YSLEER come from the germline V gene.

This sequence joins TRBV5-1 and TRBJ2-2; D remains ambiguous. CDR3 length: 14 amino acids. Germline CDR1 reads SGHRS; CDR2 reads YFSETQ. Trimming removed 0 bases from V and 2 bases from J, with 5 bases in between. CDR3 in DNA: TGCGCCAGCAGCTTGGGACTCAACACCGGGGAGCTGTTTTTT. Translation gives CASSLGLNTGELFF. The variable domain in full, completed from reference TRBV5-1 and TRBJ2-2, reads KAGVTQTPRYLIKTRGQQVTLSCSPISGHRSVSWYQQTPGQGLQFLFEYFSETQRNKGNFPGRFSGRQFSNSRSEMNVSTLELGDSALYLCASSLGLNTGELFFGEGSRLTVL.

The chain employs TRBV3-1 and TRBJ1-4, with a weak D call TRBD1 (5 bases). Germline V lookup: CDR1 LGHDT, CDR2 YNNKEL (reference sequence). Deletions cut 0 bases from V and 4 bases from J, with 12 bases between. There are 16 residues in the CDR3. The CDR3: CASSQDDSLVNEKLFF. The CDR3, as DNA: TGTGCCAGCAGCCAAGATGACAGCCTAGTTAATGAAAAACTGTTTTTT.

The sample holds many counts of this clonotype. The chain carries TRBV5-1 and TRBJ1-1, with a weak D call TRBD1 (5 bases). V shed 4 bases and J shed 4 bases, with 17 bases lying between them. The CDR3 is 15 residues long. The germline CDR1 and CDR2 sequences are SGHRS and YFSETQ. For the CDR3, the DNA is TGCGCCAGCAGCCAGCGGGACCCCCGGGCCACTGAAGCTTTCTTT. Protein product: CASSQRDPRATEAFF.

Only a few counts were recorded for this clonotype. The chain links TRBV20-1 to TRBJ2-7; TRBD2 matches 8 bases. The V and J ends lost 6 bases and 3 bases, in that order; junction bases with no gene match: 10. The germline V gene encodes CDR1 DFQATT and CDR2 SNEGSKA (reference sequence). This CDR3 has 14 amino acids. The chain's CDR3 is CSAPVERGFYEQYF. CDR3 coding DNA: TGCAGTGCCCCGGTGGAGCGGGGGTTCTACGAGCAGTACTTC.

This clonotype came up a few times. This chain joins TRBV6-5 and TRBJ2-7; D perhaps matches TRBD1 (6 bases). Germline CDR1 MNHEY, CDR2 SVGAGI. The CDR3 loop spans 13 amino acids. The V end was cut by 8 bases, the J end by 3 bases, with 14 bases between. The CDR3 DNA reads as TGTGCCAGCTCACAGGGTAGGATCTACGAGCAGTACTTC. Its translation is CASSQGRIYEQYF.

This clonotype was detected many times. The chain uses TRBV29-1 and TRBJ1-5; D unclear. The CDR3 contains 14 residues. Trimming stripped 4 bases from V and 5 bases from J, with 15 bases between. Germline lookup yields CDR1 SQVTM and CDR2 ANQGSEA. CDR3 in amino acids: CSVVGLTGYQPQHF. The CDR3 nucleotides are TGCAGCGTTGTCGGGCTCACTGGCTATCAGCCCCAGCATTTT. The complete variable domain, with remaining parts taken from reference TRBV29-1 and TRBJ1-5, reads SAVISQKPSRDICQRGTSLTIQCQVDSQVTMMFWYRQQPGQSLTLIATANQGSEATYESGFVIDKFPISRPNLTFSTLTVSNMSPEDSSIYLCSVVGLTGYQPQHFGDGTRLSIL.

This clonotype is medium-sized. This chain joins TRBV28 and TRBJ2-5, with 9 bases lining up with TRBD1. V dropped 6 bases and J dropped 1; count of bases not matched to a gene: 3. The CDR3 covers 14 residues. The V gene's germline CDR1 is MDHEN and CDR2 SYDVKM. The CDR3 here is CASSLQGAQETQYF. DNA of the CDR3: TGTGCCAGCAGCCTACAGGGGGCCCAAGAGACCCAGTACTTC.

This clonotype was counted ten times or more. This chain links TRBV30 with TRBJ2-2, with D possibly being TRBD1 or TRBD2 (5 bases each). V was pared by 6 bases and J by 4 bases, with 12 bases between. Germline assignment: CDR1 GTSNPN and CDR2 SVGIG (reference sequence). The CDR3 consists of 13 residues. The CDR3 here is CACRRGSTGELFF. The CDR3 nucleotides read TGTGCCTGCCGTCGGGGCAGCACCGGGGAGCTGTTTTTT.

This clonotype is classed as medium-sized. This chain connects TRBV7-2 to TRBJ2-2, with a possible D match to TRBD2 (5 bases). V gave up 5 bases and J gave up 2 bases, with 9 bases separating them. Germline V CDR1 and CDR2: SGHTA, FQGNSA. The CDR3 is 14 amino acids. CDR3 DNA sequence: TGTGCCAGCAGCCCCCGGGGTAACACCGGGGAGCTGTTTTTT. Translating it yields CASSPRGNTGELFF. Filled out from reference TRBV7-2 and TRBJ2-2, the complete variable domain reads GAGVSQSPSNKVTEKGKDVELRCDPISGHTALYWYRQSLGQGLEFLIYFQGNSAPDKSGLPSDRFSAERTGGSVSTLTIQRTQQEDSAVYLCASSPRGNTGELFFGEGSRLTVL.

J is TRBJ2-1 and V is TRBV4-2; no clear D gene. Germline CDR1 is LGHNA and CDR2 is YNFKEQ. CDR3 length equals 13 residues. Deletions cut 5 bases from V and 4 bases from J, with 9 bases between. The CDR3 DNA is TGTGCCAGCAGCTCAACGGTTTACAATGAGCAGTTCTTC. Encoded protein: CASSSTVYNEQFF.

This clonotype has a count of ten or more. The chain uses TRBV5-1 and TRBJ1-1; 8 nucleotides match TRBD1. Germline V gene sequence: CDR1 SGHRS, CDR2 YFSETQ. With V trimmed by 4 bases and J by 5 bases, 10 bases remained unmatched. This CDR3 contains 15 residues. Written as DNA, the CDR3 is TGCGCCAGCAGCCCAGACGGACAGGGTTGGACTGAAGCTTTCTTT. Protein sequence: CASSPDGQGWTEAFF.

This clonotype was counted only a few times. In DNA form, the CDR3 reads TGTGCCAGCAGCTTAGCTGTGCAGGCCAGGCCAGATACGCAGTATTTT. This gives the protein CASSLAVQARPDTQYF. The chain links TRBV7-2 to TRBJ2-3; D call uncertain. In germline, CDR1 is SGHTA, CDR2 FQGNSA. V shed 0 bases and J shed 4 bases, with 14 bases lying between them. CDR3 length: 16 amino acids. Full variable domain (outside the CDR3, taken from reference TRBV7-2 and TRBJ2-3): GAGVSQSPSNKVTEKGKDVELRCDPISGHTALYWYRQSLGQGLEFLIYFQGNSAPDKSGLPSDRFSAERTGGSVSTLTIQRTQQEDSAVYLCASSLAVQARPDTQYFGPGTRLTVL.

This chain joins TRBV29-1 and TRBJ2-1; tentative D call: TRBD2 (5 bases). The CDR3 runs 15 residues. Germline loops: CDR1 SQVTM, CDR2 ANQGSEA. V was clipped by 0 bases and J by 2 bases, with 11 bases between them. CDR3 sequence: CSVEDGRRTYNEQFF. The CDR3, as DNA: TGCAGCGTTGAAGACGGGCGGAGGACCTACAATGAGCAGTTCTTC.

V gene TRBV20-1 combines with J gene TRBJ1-1; the match to TRBD1 covers 9 bases. CDR1 and CDR2 (germline): DFQATT, SNEGSKA (reference sequence). Unmatched junction bases numbered 8, after V lost 6 bases and J lost 6 bases. The CDR3 consists of 13 residues. CDR3 residues: CSARTGQGPEAFF. The CDR3 DNA follows: TGCAGTGCCAGGACGGGACAGGGTCCTGAAGCTTTCTTT.

This clonotype was seen more than once but under ten times. This chain uses TRBV28 with TRBJ2-1; D not certain. Trimming cost V 6 bases and J 7 bases, with 19 bases left between them. Germline V gene lookup returns CDR1 MDHEN and CDR2 SYDVKM. This CDR3 is 15 amino acids long. Here the CDR3 DNA reads TGTGCCAGCAGGACATCAGTTTTCGGGTTAAATGAGCAGTTCTTC. Amino acids: CASRTSVFGLNEQFF.

By share, this clonotype ranks as medium-sized. The chain is built from TRBV7-6 and TRBJ2-1; 7 bases map to TRBD2. This CDR3 comprises 15 residues. Germline lookup yields CDR1 SGHVS and CDR2 FNYEAQ. J was trimmed by 0 bases and V by 7 bases; bases with no gene match: 6. CDR3 amino acids: CASNPSGNSYNEQFF. CDR3 nucleotides: TGTGCCAGCAACCCGAGCGGGAACTCCTACAATGAGCAGTTCTTC.

This clonotype showed up many times. The CDR3 DNA reads as TGTGCCACTCGGGACAGAAGGGAGGAGACCCAGTACTTC. Protein product: CATRDRREETQYF. This chain uses TRBV7-9 with TRBJ2-5; 7 bases align to TRBD1. Trimming took 10 bases from V and 5 from J; bases not matched to a gene: 10. CDR3 size: 13 residues. Germline V CDR1 and CDR2: SEHNR, FQNEAQ (reference sequence).

The chain combines TRBV9 with TRBJ2-1; 7 nucleotides agree with TRBD1. This CDR3 contains 16 residues. Trimming removed 7 bases from V and 2 bases from J; junction bases left unmatched: 12. Germline-derived CDR1 and CDR2 are SGDLS and YYNGEE. CDR3 nucleotide sequence: TGTGCCAGCGGATCAACCGGGACAGTCACCTACAATGAGCAGTTCTTC. It encodes CASGSTGTVTYNEQFF.

This clonotype has ten or more counts. The V gene is TRBV12-3 or TRBV12-4, the J gene TRBJ1-2; D gene uncertain. There are 11 residues in the CDR3. Trimming left V 3 bases short and J 5 bases short, with 4 bases between. The CDR3 bases are TGTGCCAGCAGTTTGGCGTATGGCTACACCTTC. Protein sequence: CASSLAYGYTF.

This clonotype turned up a few times. The chain uses TRBV29-1 and TRBJ2-1; 7 positions match TRBD1. This CDR3 is 14 amino acids long. The V gene's germline CDR1 is SQVTM and CDR2 ANQGSEA. The junction had 7 bases not matched to a gene; V was cut back by 3 bases and J by 5 bases. The CDR3 sequence is CSVDPTGINNEQFF. CDR3 nucleotides: TGCAGCGTTGATCCGACAGGGATTAACAATGAGCAGTTCTTC.

This clonotype is classed as medium-sized (0.01 to 0.1%). The V call is TRBV6-2 or TRBV6-3, the J call TRBJ2-2; TRBD1 matches 7 bases. From germline, CDR1 is MNHEY and CDR2 SVGEGT. The CDR3 length is 16 residues. V lost 4 bases and J lost 6; bases outside the gene matches: 11. The CDR3 loop reads CASSSPGQFPSGELFF. CDR3 DNA: TGTGCCAGCAGTTCCCCGGGACAGTTCCCGTCCGGGGAGCTGTTTTTT.